This TCR beta chain was sequenced during a study of regulatory T cells in long-lasting Graves disease. Library construction for TCR beta used iRepertoire HTBI primers and Arm-PCR of CDR3 regions. MiXCR was run by TCRdb on the multiplex PCR reads, yielding one entry per CDR3 protein. The sample has about 360,000 distinct CDR3 sequences; about a sixth are singletons. The CDR3 sequence is 13 residues long. Germline V gives CDR1 SGHRS, CDR2 YFSETQ. Described time point: newly diagnosed GD, antithyroid drugs for less than 3 months. RNA from PBMCs was the source of the TCR library. This clonotype has at least ten counts. The junction shows a germline mismatch at one end, possibly a read error. These records were also assigned to another study, of T cells in Graves' hyperthyroidism and ophthalmopathy. From that report: Using 13 V-J features, a model discriminated ophthalmopathy from stable hyperthyroidism.

The chain carries TRBV5-1 and TRBJ2-7; the D is unclear. Sequencing was performed on peripheral blood mononuclear cells (PBMCs), taken at new diagnosis, from a patient treated with antithyroid drugs. This clonotype was obtained from a woman under 30 with Graves disease. CDR3 nucleotide sequence: TGTGCCAGCAGCTTAGATGGCAGCTACGAGCAGTACTTC. Protein: CASSLDGSYEQYF.